This T cell receptor beta chain derives from a study of blood T cell repertoires in COVID-19. V lost 3 bases to trimming and J lost 7 bases, with 10 bases between them. Germline CDR1 LNHDA, CDR2 SQIVND (reference sequence). The CDR3 runs 13 residues. Assay: immunoSEQ multiplex PCR; the TCRdb copy retains only in-frame clones and omits some. The data show roughly 68,000 clones, about three quarters seen once. This clonotype originated in a human donor in a cohort sampled during active COVID-19. The genes are TRBV19 and TRBJ2-1; D may be TRBD2 (5 bases). The sample comprised peripheral blood. The CDR3 nucleotides read TGTGCCAGTAGTATCCTCCCGGGAAATGAGCAGTTCTTC. Protein sequence: CASSILPGNEQFF.